The rows below give T cell receptor beta chains drawn from one sample of a study of shared clonotypes between healthy human individuals. Here immunoSEQ multiplex PCR was the method, and the copy in TCRdb shows in-frame clones only, minus some. The data hold 180,000 or so clones, with approximately 92% observed a single time. The material sequenced was naive CD4+ T cells sorted from blood. These receptors all come from a woman aged 30 to 39 in good health. Both conserved end residues are part of each CDR3. The D gene is left open where the match is weak. Clone size, where shown, is once, few, many, or a class for clones that have expanded.

clone size,V gene,D gene,CDR3 length,J gene,CDR3 DNA,CDR3 protein
-,TRBV27,-,18,TRBJ2-2,TGTGCCAGCAGTTTATCTACTTTGGGGGGCGGGAACACCGGGGAGCTGTTTTTT,CASSLSTLGGGNTGELFF
-,TRBV6-5,TRBD2,14,TRBJ2-3,TGTGCCAGCAGGACTAGCGGGAGGGCAGATACGCAGTATTTT,CASRTSGRADTQYF
-,TRBV19,-,17,TRBJ1-5,TGTGCCAGTAGACCAAACAGGTTGCGTTGGCCTTGGATGCCCCAGCATTTT,CASRPNRLRWPWMPQHF
once,TRBV29-1,-,13,TRBJ1-1,TGCAGCGTCAAAAGAACGGAGAACACTGAAGCTTTCTTT,CSVKRTENTEAFF
few,TRBV4-2,TRBD2,14,TRBJ2-7,TGTGCCAGCAGCCAAGGACTAGCGGGAGTCGAGCAGTACTTC,CASSQGLAGVEQYF
-,TRBV29-1,TRBD2,16,TRBJ2-1,TGCAGCGTTGTAACTAGCGGGGGGAACTCCTACAATGAGCAGTTCTTC,CSVVTSGGNSYNEQFF
-,TRBV19,-,14,TRBJ2-6,TGTGCCAGTAGACCGGGCTCTGGGGCCAACGTCCTGACTTTC,CASRPGSGANVLTF
once,TRBV19,-,13,TRBJ2-2,TGTGCCAGTAGTATAGGGGCTACCGGGGAGCTGTTTTTT,CASSIGATGELFF
-,TRBV5-1,TRBD2,15,TRBJ2-7,TGCGCCAGCAGCTTGGGAGCGGGAGGACCCCTGCGGCAGTACTTC,CASSLGAGGPLRQYF
-,TRBV6-4,TRBD2,16,TRBJ2-1,TGTGCCAGCAGCACAATAGCGGGGGGTTCCTACAATGAGCAGTTCTTC,CASSTIAGGSYNEQFF
-,TRBV2,-,14,TRBJ2-7,TGTGCCAGCAGGACTAAGACACTGACCTACGAGCAGTACTTC,CASRTKTLTYEQYF
-,TRBV20-1,-,10,TRBJ2-5,TGCAGTCCCAAGGGGCAGACCCAGTACTTC,CSPKGQTQYF
-,TRBV19,TRBD1,16,TRBJ2-7,TGTGCCAGTAGTATACGGGGGACAGGACTCTCCTACGAGCAGTACTTC,CASSIRGTGLSYEQYF
-,TRBV28,-,14,TRBJ2-7,TGTGCCAGCAGAGGTCCCAAACCTCCCTACGAGCAGTACTTC,CASRGPKPPYEQYF
once,TRBV5-6,-,13,TRBJ2-2,TGTGCCAGCAGCTTGGCTGTTCCCGGGGAGCTGTTTTTT,CASSLAVPGELFF
-,TRBV11-3,-,15,TRBJ2-5,TGTGCCAGCAGCTTAAGTCAGCAGCAGGGAGAGACCCAGTACTTC,CASSLSQQQGETQYF
-,TRBV9,TRBD2,15,TRBJ2-7,TGTGCCAGCAGCGTGGGAGGCGGGAGAACGCCCGAGCAGTACTTC,CASSVGGGRTPEQYF
-,TRBV25-1,-,15,TRBJ2-6,TGTGCCAGCAGCTTGGGGTCCTCAGGGGCCAACGTCCTGACTTTC,CASSLGSSGANVLTF
-,TRBV7-9,-,15,TRBJ1-5,TGTGCCAGCAGCTTAGACTATGGTGCGGGGCAGCCCCAGCATTTT,CASSLDYGAGQPQHF
-,TRBV7-8,-,16,TRBJ2-5,TGTGCCAGCAGCTTAGCGCGGACCCCGGGCCAAGAGACCCAGTACTTC,CASSLARTPGQETQYF
-,TRBV18,-,14,TRBJ2-7,TGTGCCAGCTCCGCAGGAGGGAACTCCTACGAGCAGTACTTC,CASSAGGNSYEQYF
-,TRBV30,-,14,TRBJ1-5,TGTGCCTGGAGCGACACCTACCGAAATCAGCCCCAGCATTTT,CAWSDTYRNQPQHF